This entry describes one TCR beta chain. What it binds is unknown. This specimen comes from a study of T-cell reconstitution after alpha-beta-depleted transplantation in children. V was pared by 1 base and J by 7 bases, with 7 bases between. Germline-derived CDR1 and CDR2 are SGHAT and FQNNGV. This CDR3 is 12 amino acids long. Study-wide points: Expanded graft clones, several hundred of them, were reportedly the source of alpha-beta T cells about two months after transplant.

The TCRbeta library incorporated unique molecular identifiers. TCRdb itself ran the PCR reads through MiXCR, one entry per CDR3 protein. The sample carries approximately 650,000 distinct CDR3 sequences, 13% recorded once. The starting material was PBMCs, obtained before TCRalphabeta/CD19-depleted stem cell transplant. The chain joins TRBV11-2 to TRBJ1-1; D is possibly TRBD1 (5 bases). The receptor was isolated from a girl aged 2 to 9 with congenital amegakaryocytic thrombocytopenia, due to receive a stem cell transplant. The CDR3 sequence is CASSLGGIEAFF. CDR3 nucleotides: TGTGCCAGCAGCTTAGGGGGGATTGAAGCTTTCTTT.